One sample yielded the 6 T cell receptor beta chains listed below, sequenced in a study of T cell responses to AZD1222 COVID-19 vaccine. Sequencing used immunoSEQ multiplex PCR; TCRdb keeps in-frame clones, though not all of them. The sample has approximately 150,000 clones, around 93% seen once; the top ten hold 1.3% to 1.5%. This specimen consisted of peripheral blood, obtained on day 0 of AZD1222 vaccination. The receptors were sampled from an adult in good health.

The V call is TRBV7-3, the J call TRBJ2-1; D is perhaps TRBD2 (6 bases). From germline, CDR1 is SGHTA and CDR2 FQGTGA. Trimming cost V 2 bases and J 5 bases, with 13 bases left between them. The CDR3 sequence is 15 residues long. The CDR3 DNA is TGTGCCAGCAGCTTAGGTCTTGCGGGACACAATGAGCAGTTCTTC. Translating gives CASSLGLAGHNEQFF. Filled out from reference TRBV7-3 and TRBJ2-1, the complete variable domain reads GAGVSQTPSNKVTEKGKYVELRCDPISGHTALYWYRQSLGQGPEFLIYFQGTGAADDSGLPNDRFFAVRPEGSVSTLKIQRTERGDSAVYLCASSLGLAGHNEQFFGPGTRLTVL.

The genes are TRBV6-1 and TRBJ1-3; TRBD1 is a possible D gene (5 bases). CDR1 and CDR2 from the germline V gene are MNHNS and SASEGT. The CDR3 is made up of 15 amino acids. With 6 bases removed from V and 4 bases from J, the gap between germline ends came to 16 bases. CDR3 amino acids: CASSLRIRDGNTIYF. The CDR3 nucleotides read TGTGCCAGCAGCCTGCGTATCAGGGACGGAAACACCATATATTTT.

J is TRBJ1-1 and V is TRBV12-3 or TRBV12-4; TRBD1 is a possible D gene (6 bases). The CDR3 has 13 amino acids. V lost 8 bases to trimming and J lost 3 bases, with 13 bases between them. In nucleotides, the CDR3 is TGTGCCAGCGACAGGCCACCTTACACTGAAGCTTTCTTT. Its translation is CASDRPPYTEAFF.

V and J are TRBV24-1 and TRBJ2-2; 7 nucleotides align to TRBD1. The length of the CDR3 is 15 residues. The germline V gene has CDR1 KGHDR and CDR2 SFDVKD. Trimming took 4 bases from V and 3 from J; bases not matched to a gene: 4. The CDR3 is CATSDGQVYTGELFF. DNA of the CDR3: TGTGCCACCAGTGACGGACAGGTTTACACCGGGGAGCTGTTTTTT.

V gene TRBV3-1 (or the pseudogene TRBV3-2) combines with J gene TRBJ2-3; 15 positions agree with TRBD2. Germline V gene lookup returns CDR1 LGHDT and CDR2 YNNKEL (reference sequence). This CDR3 is 19 amino acids long. The V segment lost 1 base and the J segment 4 bases; nucleotides outside the gene matches: 9. The CDR3 coding sequence is TGTGCCAGCAGCCAAGCCCTGGGACTAGCGGGGGGAGGGGCAGATACGCAGTATTTT. The encoded protein is CASSQALGLAGGGADTQYF.

This clone appeared a few times. The sample holds other DNA sequences that translate to the same CDR3. This chain connects TRBV12-3 or TRBV12-4 to TRBJ1-6; D not resolved. The V gene lost 3 bases and the J gene lost 5 bases, with 5 bases spanning the gap. The CDR3 runs to 13 residues. The CDR3 DNA reads as TGTGCCAGCAGTTTGAGAGATAATTCACCCCTCCACTTT. It codes for CASSLRDNSPLHF.